Each of the 19 T cell receptor beta chains below was sequenced from the same sample in a study of cytomegalovirus exposure and HLA in healthy donors. The PCR was carried out with 60 Vbeta primers and 13 Jbeta primers. Repertoires were generated with immunoSEQ multiplex PCR, while TCRdb's copy carries only in-frame clones and drops some. Its table records 60,000 to 100,000 clones. Sequenced material: PBMCs. All receptors derive from a man aged 25 to 45 in good health and CMV-seronegative.

The chain links TRBV6-5 to TRBJ1-1; D is ambiguous. CDR3 length: 12 residues. The germline gives CDR1 MNHEY, CDR2 SVGAGI. V lost 6 bases to trimming and J lost 6 bases, with 11 bases between them. The CDR3 DNA sequence: TGTGCCAGCAGCAGACATCGCTCTGAAGCTTTCTTT. Translation gives CASSRHRSEAFF.

The chain employs TRBV5-4 and TRBJ2-7; TRBD2 matches 7 bases. Germline values: CDR1 SGHNT, CDR2 YYREEE (reference sequence). The CDR3 extends over 15 amino acids. The V gene end was trimmed by 0 bases and the J gene end by 3 bases; junction bases not matched to a gene: 6. The CDR3 sequence is CASSLAAGGGYEQYF. CDR3 sequence (DNA): TGTGCCAGCAGCTTGGCCGCTGGGGGGGGCTACGAGCAGTACTTC.

DNA of the CDR3: TGTGCCAGCAGGGGGGACAGGGCGGCCTACGAGCAGTACTTC. The encoded protein is CASRGDRAAYEQYF. The V and J genes are TRBV2 and TRBJ2-7; TRBD1 agrees at 9 bases. The CDR3 consists of 14 residues. Germline V gene data show CDR1 as SNHLY and CDR2 as FYNNEI. J was trimmed by 2 bases and V by 6 bases; bases with no gene match: 5.

CDR3 sequence reads: CASSEVRYPGSETQYF. The CDR3 bases are TGTGCCAGCAGTGAAGTGCGTTACCCCGGGTCGGAGACCCAGTACTTC. The chain couples TRBV25-1 to TRBJ2-5; D not certain. Germline CDR1 and CDR2: MGHDK and SYGVNS. V dropped 2 bases and J dropped 5 bases, with 18 bases sitting between them. This CDR3 is 16 amino acids long.

The rearrangement uses TRBV28 and TRBJ2-3; weak D call: TRBD1 (6 bases). The CDR3 has 15 amino acids. V was clipped by 4 bases and J by 0 bases, with 11 bases between them. Looked up from germline, CDR1 is MDHEN and CDR2 is SYDVKM. The CDR3 DNA reads TGTGCCAGCAGTTCAGGACAGTACAGCACAGATACGCAGTATTTT. This encodes CASSSGQYSTDTQYF.

This chain uses TRBV6-4 with TRBJ2-7, with 8 bases identical to TRBD2. CDR1 is MRHNA and CDR2 is SNTAGT in the germline V gene. Germline trimming cut 2 bases from V and 4 bases from J; bases unmatched to any gene: 7. CDR3 size: 15 residues. The CDR3 nucleotides read TGTGCCAGCAGTGACCCCACCGGGGGGGGATACGAGCAGTACTTC. Encoded protein: CASSDPTGGGYEQYF.

The chain employs TRBV25-1 and TRBJ2-3, with 10 bases matching TRBD2. Per germline, CDR1 MGHDK and CDR2 SYGVNS. The CDR3 spans 17 residues. V shed 0 bases and J 4 bases; nucleotides not matched to a gene: 7. The CDR3, as DNA: TGTGCCAGCAGTGAATATAAAGCGGGGGGGGGCTCAGATACGCAGTATTTT. Amino acid sequence: CASSEYKAGGGSDTQYF. Based on the CDR3 plus reference TRBV25-1 and TRBJ2-3, the full variable domain is EADIYQTPRYLVIGTGKKITLECSQTMGHDKMYWYQQDPGMELHLIHYSYGVNSTEKGDLSSESTVSRIRTEHFPLTLESARPSHTSQYLCASSEYKAGGGSDTQYFGPGTRLTVL.

V and J are TRBV7-2 and TRBJ2-2; D is undetermined. Between the trimmed V and J ends, which lost 1 base and 6 bases, there was a span of 9 bases. This CDR3 spans 14 amino acids. The germline gives CDR1 SGHTA, CDR2 FQGNSA. The CDR3 loop reads CASSLGLVAGELFF. The DNA for the CDR3 is TGTGCCAGCAGCTTAGGGCTAGTGGCCGGGGAGCTGTTTTTT.

The chain combines TRBV15 with TRBJ2-7; possible D gene TRBD1, 5 bases. Trimming shortened V by 1 base and J by 6 bases, and 7 bases separated the two germline ends. The germline V gene has CDR1 LNHNV and CDR2 YYDKDF (reference sequence). The CDR3 has 12 residues. The CDR3 is CATSRGQREQYF. The CDR3 DNA reads as TGTGCCACCAGCAGAGGACAGCGCGAGCAGTACTTC.

J is TRBJ1-2 and V is TRBV5-1, with D hard to call. Between the trimmed V and J ends, which lost 4 bases and 11 bases, there was a span of 15 bases. The CDR3 has 12 amino acids. The germline V gene has CDR1 SGHRS and CDR2 YFSETQ. The CDR3 sequence: CASSQAGKKYTF. In nucleotides, the CDR3 is TGCGCCAGCAGCCAAGCGGGGAAAAAGTACACCTTC.

CDR3 protein: CASSQDRGQGAYGYTF. In DNA form, the CDR3 reads TGTGCCAGCAGCCAAGATAGGGGACAGGGGGCTTATGGCTACACCTTC. This chain links TRBV4-2 with TRBJ1-2; 12 bases are a match to TRBD1. This CDR3 has 16 amino acids. Unmatched junction bases numbered 4, after V lost 0 bases and J lost 5 bases. The V gene's germline CDR1 is LGHNA and CDR2 YNFKEQ.

The rearrangement links TRBV28 to TRBJ1-1; tentatively, D is TRBD1 (5 bases). Germline values: CDR1 MDHEN, CDR2 SYDVKM. V lost 4 bases to trimming and J lost 4 bases, with 16 bases between them. The CDR3 sequence is 15 residues long. The CDR3 region has the DNA TGTGCCAGCAGTTCTCCGGGGGGGTCGGGCACTGAAGCTTTCTTT. Protein: CASSSPGGSGTEAFF.

This rearrangement joins TRBV25-1 to TRBJ2-7; tentative D call: TRBD2 (6 bases). The CDR3 covers 13 residues. Germline V gene data show CDR1 as MGHDK and CDR2 as SYGVNS. Between the trimmed V and J ends, which lost 4 bases and 3 bases, there was a span of 10 bases. The CDR3 loop is CASSVGGSYEQYF. The DNA for the CDR3 is TGTGCCAGCAGTGTCGGGGGAAGCTACGAGCAGTACTTC.

The J gene is TRBJ1-1, the V gene TRBV30; TRBD1 aligns across 8 bases. Per germline, CDR1 GTSNPN and CDR2 SVGIG (reference sequence). V lost 2 bases, J lost 0 bases, and 8 bases stayed unmatched. This CDR3 comprises 16 residues. CDR3 DNA sequence: TGTGCCTGGAGTCCTTACAGGGGGGGAATGAACACTGAAGCTTTCTTT. Amino acid sequence: CAWSPYRGGMNTEAFF.

The CDR3 spells CASSLQGYMNTEAFF. In nucleotides, the CDR3 is TGTGCCAGTAGTCTCCAGGGATACATGAACACTGAAGCTTTCTTT. The rearrangement uses TRBV19 and TRBJ1-1; D possibly corresponds to TRBD1 (5 bases). V was cut by 5 bases and J by 0 bases, with 13 bases left in between. This CDR3 comprises 15 residues. CDR1 and CDR2 (germline): LNHDA, SQIVND (reference sequence).

The rearrangement joins TRBV9 to TRBJ2-1; 14 bases fit TRBD2. Germline CDR1 reads SGDLS; CDR2 reads YYNGEE. J was trimmed by 12 bases and V by 4 bases; bases with no gene match: 6. This CDR3 is built from 14 residues. In DNA, the CDR3 is TGTGCCAGCAGCTTGGGGACTAGCGGGAGTCGGCAGTTCTTC. The encoded protein is CASSLGTSGSRQFF. Full variable domain (remainder filled in from reference TRBV9 and TRBJ2-1): DSGVTQTPKHLITATGQRVTLRCSPRSGDLSVYWYQQSLDQGLQFLIQYYNGEERAKGNILERFSAQQFPDLHSELNLSSLELGDSALYFCASSLGTSGSRQFFGPGTRLTVL.

The chain carries TRBV5-6 and TRBJ1-4; D might be TRBD1 (5 bases). This CDR3 contains 15 residues. Per germline, CDR1 SGHDT and CDR2 YYEEEE. V dropped 1 base and J dropped 6 bases, with 13 bases sitting between them. The CDR3 sequence: CASSLSPSTDEKLFF. Written as DNA, the CDR3 is TGTGCCAGCAGCTTGTCTCCGTCGACAGATGAAAAACTGTTTTTT.

Regarding this clone: The same CDR3 can be traced to other DNA sequences in this sample. The chain links TRBV9 to TRBJ2-5; perhaps TRBD2 as D (6 bases). In germline, CDR1 is SGDLS, CDR2 YYNGEE. V lost 4 bases and J 2 bases, leaving 12 bases between the germline ends. CDR3 size: 14 residues. CDR3 nucleotide sequence: TGTGCCAGCAGCCGCTCTAGCGCACAAGAGACCCAGTACTTC. It yields the protein CASSRSSAQETQYF.

The rearrangement links TRBV4-3 to TRBJ2-1; 8 nucleotides line up with TRBD2. CDR1 is LGHNA, CDR2 YSLEER, per germline. CDR3 length equals 17 residues. V was pared by 4 bases and J by 0 bases, with 8 bases of the junction left unmatched. The CDR3 DNA reads as TGCGCCAGCAGCCCTCATAGCGGGAAGAGCTCCTACAATGAGCAGTTCTTC. Protein product: CASSPHSGKSSYNEQFF.